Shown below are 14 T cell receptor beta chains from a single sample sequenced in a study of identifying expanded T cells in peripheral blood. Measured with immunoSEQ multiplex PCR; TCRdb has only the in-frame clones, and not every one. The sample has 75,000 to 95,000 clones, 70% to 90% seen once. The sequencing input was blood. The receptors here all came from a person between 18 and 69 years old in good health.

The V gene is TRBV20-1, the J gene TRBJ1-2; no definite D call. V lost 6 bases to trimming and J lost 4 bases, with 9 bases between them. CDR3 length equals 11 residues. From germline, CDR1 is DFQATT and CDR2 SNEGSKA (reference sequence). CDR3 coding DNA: TGCAGTGCCCCCGGGCCCTATGGCTACACCTTC. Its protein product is CSAPGPYGYTF.

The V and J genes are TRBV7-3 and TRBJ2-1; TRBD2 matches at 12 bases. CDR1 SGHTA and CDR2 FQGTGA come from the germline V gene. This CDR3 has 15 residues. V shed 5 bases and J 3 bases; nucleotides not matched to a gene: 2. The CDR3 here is CASSRTSGNYNEQFF. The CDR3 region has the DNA TGTGCCAGCAGCCGGACTAGCGGGAACTACAATGAGCAGTTCTTC.

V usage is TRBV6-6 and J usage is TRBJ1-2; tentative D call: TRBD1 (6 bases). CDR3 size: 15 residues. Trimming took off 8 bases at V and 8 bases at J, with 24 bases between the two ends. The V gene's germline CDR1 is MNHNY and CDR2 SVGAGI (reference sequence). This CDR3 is CASHPGGGPLLGYTF. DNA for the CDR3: TGTGCCAGCCACCCCGGGGGGGGGCCTCTTTTGGGCTACACCTTC.

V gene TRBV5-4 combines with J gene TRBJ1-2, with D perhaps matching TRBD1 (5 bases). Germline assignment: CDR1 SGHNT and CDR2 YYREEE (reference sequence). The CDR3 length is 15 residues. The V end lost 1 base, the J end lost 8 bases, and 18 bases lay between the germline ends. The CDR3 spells CASSLMGQRGSGYTF. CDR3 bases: TGTGCCAGCAGCTTGATGGGTCAAAGGGGTTCGGGCTACACCTTC.

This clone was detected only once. DNA for the CDR3: TGCGCCAGCAGCTTGGGACAGGCGACCTCTGGAAACACCATATATTTT. It is translated as CASSLGQATSGNTIYF. V usage is TRBV5-1 and J usage is TRBJ1-3, with D possibly being TRBD1 (6 bases). V was cut by 0 bases and J by 0 bases, with 10 bases left in between. Germline assignment: CDR1 SGHRS and CDR2 YFSETQ. CDR3 size: 16 residues.

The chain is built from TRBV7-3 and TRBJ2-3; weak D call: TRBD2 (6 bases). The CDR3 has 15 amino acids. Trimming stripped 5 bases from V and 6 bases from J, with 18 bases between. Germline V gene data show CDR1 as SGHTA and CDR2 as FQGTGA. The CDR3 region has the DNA TGTGCCAGCAGCCCATCTCGGGGGATAGGGGATACGCAGTATTTT. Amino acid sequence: CASSPSRGIGDTQYF.

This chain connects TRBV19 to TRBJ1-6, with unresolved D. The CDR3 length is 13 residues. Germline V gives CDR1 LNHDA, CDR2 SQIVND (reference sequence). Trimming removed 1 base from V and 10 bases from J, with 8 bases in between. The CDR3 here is CASSIGLESPLHF. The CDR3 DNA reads TGTGCCAGTAGTATAGGACTGGAGTCACCCCTCCACTTT.

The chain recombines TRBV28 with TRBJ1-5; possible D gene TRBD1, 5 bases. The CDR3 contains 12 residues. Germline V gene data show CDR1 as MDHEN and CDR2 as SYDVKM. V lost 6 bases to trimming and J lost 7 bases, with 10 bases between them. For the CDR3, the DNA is TGTGCCAGCAGAGGGGTCTGGCAGCCCCAGCATTTT. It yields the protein CASRGVWQPQHF.

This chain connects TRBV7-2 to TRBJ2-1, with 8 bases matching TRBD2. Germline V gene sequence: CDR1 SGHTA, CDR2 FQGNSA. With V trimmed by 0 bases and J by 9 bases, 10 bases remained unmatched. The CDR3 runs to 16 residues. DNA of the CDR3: TGTGCCAGCAGCTTAGCGACGGGACTAGGGAGGCTTGAGCAGTTCTTC. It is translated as CASSLATGLGRLEQFF.

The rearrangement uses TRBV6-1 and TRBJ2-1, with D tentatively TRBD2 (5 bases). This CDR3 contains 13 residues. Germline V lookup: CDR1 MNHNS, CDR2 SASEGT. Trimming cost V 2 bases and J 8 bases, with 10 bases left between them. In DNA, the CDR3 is TGTGCCAGCAGTGAATTTCTAGCCTATGAGCAGTTCTTC. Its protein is CASSEFLAYEQFF.

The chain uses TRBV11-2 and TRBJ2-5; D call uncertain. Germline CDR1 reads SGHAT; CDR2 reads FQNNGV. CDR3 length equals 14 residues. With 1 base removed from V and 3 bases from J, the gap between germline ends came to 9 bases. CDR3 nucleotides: TGTGCCAGCAGCTTAGGGTGGGGTAAAGAGACCCAGTACTTC. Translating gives CASSLGWGKETQYF.

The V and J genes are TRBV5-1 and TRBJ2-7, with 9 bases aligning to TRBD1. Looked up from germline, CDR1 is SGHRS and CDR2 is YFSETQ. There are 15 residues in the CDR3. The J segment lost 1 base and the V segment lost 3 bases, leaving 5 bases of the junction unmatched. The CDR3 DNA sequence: TGCGCCAGCAGCTGGCGGACAGGGGAATCCTACGAGCAGTACTTC. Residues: CASSWRTGESYEQYF. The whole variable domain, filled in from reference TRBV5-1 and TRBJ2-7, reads KAGVTQTPRYLIKTRGQQVTLSCSPISGHRSVSWYQQTPGQGLQFLFEYFSETQRNKGNFPGRFSGRQFSNSRSEMNVSTLELGDSALYLCASSWRTGESYEQYFGPGTRLTVT.

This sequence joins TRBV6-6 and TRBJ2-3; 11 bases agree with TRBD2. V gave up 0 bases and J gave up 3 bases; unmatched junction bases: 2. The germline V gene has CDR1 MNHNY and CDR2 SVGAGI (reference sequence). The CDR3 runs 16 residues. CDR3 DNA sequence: TGTGCCAGCAGTTACTCGCGACTAGCGGGGACAGATACGCAGTATTTT. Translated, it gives CASSYSRLAGTDTQYF.

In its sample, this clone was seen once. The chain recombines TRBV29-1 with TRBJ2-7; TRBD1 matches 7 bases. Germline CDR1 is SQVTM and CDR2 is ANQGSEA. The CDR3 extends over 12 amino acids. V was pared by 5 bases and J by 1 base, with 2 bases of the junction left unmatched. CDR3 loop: CSVLQGSYEQYF. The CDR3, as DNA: TGCAGCGTTCTACAGGGGTCCTACGAGCAGTACTTC.